These 15 T cell receptor beta chains were all obtained from the same sample, sequenced in a study of T-cell reconstitution after alpha-beta-depleted transplantation in children. For TCRbeta, the library was prepared with unique molecular identifiers. TCRdb reprocessed the PCR reads via MiXCR and lists one record per CDR3 protein. The table includes about 250,000 distinct CDR3 sequences, 20% to 30% detected once. The material was PBMCs, mostly from graft donor cells, obtained 360 days after TCRalphabeta/CD19-depleted stem cell transplant. The receptors originated from a female patient between 2 and 10 years old who had a stem cell transplant for congenital amegakaryocytic thrombocytopenia, so the T cells may come from the graft donor.

This clonotype turned up a few times. The CDR3 ends on some other residue instead of the conserved phenylalanine or tryptophan, so this is likely a read error. The chain is built from TRBV4-1 and TRBJ2-2; 13 positions agree with TRBD2. Germline CDR1 and CDR2: MGHRA and YSYEKL. J was trimmed by 5 bases and V by 3 bases; bases with no gene match: 15. CDR3 size: 20 residues. The CDR3 DNA sequence: TGCGCCAGCAGCCAGCAAGGACTAGCGGGGGCCCCCGGGCATACCGGGGAGCTGTTTCTT. It codes for CASSQQGLAGAPGHTGELFL.

This sequence joins TRBV5-1 and TRBJ2-1, with D possibly TRBD2 on 6 matching bases. The CDR3 totals 13 residues. Looked up from germline, CDR1 is SGHRS and CDR2 is YFSETQ. V lost 5 bases to trimming and J lost 5 bases, with 11 bases between them. CDR3 sequence reads: CASRSAGHNEQFF. CDR3 coding DNA: TGCGCCAGCAGATCAGCGGGCCACAATGAGCAGTTCTTC.

This clonotype was counted between two and nine times. J is TRBJ1-4 and V is TRBV27, with D hard to call. V was cut by 2 bases and J by 8 bases, with 12 bases left in between. CDR3 size: 14 residues. CDR1 and CDR2 from the germline V gene are MNHEY and SMNVEV (reference sequence). In nucleotides, the CDR3 is TGTGCCAGCAGTTTAACCCCAGGTTTGGAAAAACTGTTTTTT. It yields the protein CASSLTPGLEKLFF.

The chain couples TRBV18 to TRBJ2-1; D is unclear. Trimming took 0 bases from V and 3 from J, leaving 3 bases between them. This CDR3 region has 13 residues. CDR1 is KGHSH, CDR2 LQKENI, per germline. The CDR3 here is CASSPPYYNEQFF. The DNA of the CDR3 is TGTGCCAGCTCACCACCATACTACAATGAGCAGTTCTTC.

The chain uses TRBV7-8 and TRBJ2-3, with 13 nucleotides matching TRBD2. The CDR3 spans 16 residues. The J segment lost 6 bases and the V segment lost 3 bases, leaving 6 bases of the junction unmatched. The germline CDR1 and CDR2 sequences are SGHVS and FQNEAQ. Written as DNA, the CDR3 is TGTGCCAGCAGCTTTACGACTAGCGGGGGGTCCGATACGCAGTATTTT. This codes for CASSFTTSGGSDTQYF. The full variable domain, with the rest looked up from reference TRBV7-8 and TRBJ2-3, is GAGVSQSPRYKVAKRGQDVALRCDPISGHVSLFWYQQALGQGPEFLTYFQNEAQLDKSGLPSDRFFAERPEGSVSTLKIQRTQQEDSAVYLCASSFTTSGGSDTQYFGPGTRLTVL.

V usage is TRBV20-1 and J usage is TRBJ1-5, with a weak D call TRBD1 (5 bases). V was cut by 6 bases and J by 2 bases, with 11 bases left in between. This CDR3 has 13 residues. Per germline, CDR1 DFQATT and CDR2 SNEGSKA (reference sequence). CDR3 loop: CSADQGGNQPQHF. The CDR3 coding sequence is TGCAGTGCAGATCAGGGAGGCAATCAGCCCCAGCATTTT.

This clonotype was seen at least ten times. V gene TRBV12-3 or TRBV12-4 combines with J gene TRBJ2-2; 9 nucleotides match TRBD1. Germline trimming cut 8 bases from V and 0 bases from J; bases unmatched to any gene: 7. The CDR3 is made up of 16 amino acids. The CDR3 DNA is TGTGCCAGCCTATGGGGGGACAGGGCGAACACCGGGGAGCTGTTTTTT. Its translation: CASLWGDRANTGELFF.

The chain uses TRBV7-6 and TRBJ2-3; 7 bases map to TRBD2. The CDR3 has 16 residues. The J segment lost 4 bases and the V segment lost 5 bases, leaving 12 bases of the junction unmatched. Germline V gene sequence: CDR1 SGHVS, CDR2 FNYEAQ. CDR3 nucleotide sequence: TGTGCCAGCAGCCCGTTTTTAAGACTAGCAGCAGATACGCAGTATTTT. Translating gives CASSPFLRLAADTQYF.

This clonotype was found a few times. The chain carries TRBV28 and TRBJ1-5; D is undetermined. Germline CDR1 is MDHEN and CDR2 is SYDVKM. The CDR3 runs to 16 residues. V lost 5 bases and J 0 bases, leaving 14 bases between the germline ends. The CDR3 is CASSTRRGSSNQPQHF. DNA for the CDR3: TGTGCCAGCAGTACACGGCGGGGAAGTAGCAATCAGCCCCAGCATTTT. The whole variable domain, filled in from reference TRBV28 and TRBJ1-5, reads DVKVTQSSRYLVKRTGEKVFLECVQDMDHENMFWYRQDPGLGLRLIYFSYDVKMKEKGDIPEGYSVSREKKERFSLILESASTNQTSMYLCASSTRRGSSNQPQHFGDGTRLSIL.

This clonotype was observed a handful of times. The rearrangement links TRBV12-3 or TRBV12-4 to TRBJ1-1; D remains ambiguous. Trimming stripped 5 bases from V and 1 base from J, with 8 bases between. There are 13 residues in the CDR3. The CDR3 here is CASSIYRNTEAFF. For the CDR3, the DNA is TGTGCCAGCAGTATCTACAGGAACACTGAAGCTTTCTTT.

This clonotype was counted between two and nine times. The chain employs TRBV10-1 and TRBJ2-3, with D unclear. There are 12 residues in the CDR3. Trimming removed 3 bases at V and 3 bases at J, with 4 bases between. Looked up from germline, CDR1 is WNHNN and CDR2 is SYGVQD (reference sequence). In DNA form, the CDR3 reads TGCGCCAGCAGTGACAGGACAGATACGCAGTATTTT. Translating it yields CASSDRTDTQYF.

This clonotype was found a few times. The chain is built from TRBV2 and TRBJ2-7, with TRBD2 matching 8 bases. The J segment lost 4 bases and the V segment lost 4 bases, leaving 12 bases of the junction unmatched. The CDR3 contains 16 residues. Germline V lookup: CDR1 SNHLY, CDR2 FYNNEI. This chain's CDR3 is CASSGPGSGSLYEQYF. The CDR3 coding sequence is TGTGCCAGCAGTGGGCCGGGCAGCGGGAGTTTGTACGAGCAGTACTTC.

This clonotype has only a few counts. This sequence joins TRBV21-1 and TRBJ2-1; TRBD2 is the table's D call, not checked against the DNA. TRBV21-1 is deemed a pseudogene. The CDR3 has 13 residues. The DNA for the CDR3 is TGTGCCAGCAACAAAGCCTCTAGCGGGATAGTGTTCTTC. Amino acids: CASNKASSGIVFF.

This chain uses TRBV5-5 with TRBJ2-7; TRBD2 might be the D (6 bases). From germline, CDR1 is SGHKS and CDR2 YYEKEE (reference sequence). The CDR3 consists of 14 residues. Trimming cost V 4 bases and J 2 bases, with 13 bases left between them. CDR3 in DNA: TGTGCCAGCAGCCGTACCGGGACTCCCTACGAGCAGTACTTC. Encoded protein: CASSRTGTPYEQYF.

This clonotype occurred a few times. The chain uses TRBV7-3 and TRBJ2-5; a possible D gene is TRBD1 (6 bases). Deletions cut 2 bases from V and 10 bases from J, with 17 bases between. Germline CDR1 reads SGHTA; CDR2 reads FQGTGA. This CDR3 spans 14 amino acids. DNA for the CDR3: TGTGCCAGCAGCTTATCTTCTCCGGACAGTGACCAGTACTTC. This sequence encodes CASSLSSPDSDQYF. The entire variable domain, with the rest obtained from reference TRBV7-3 and TRBJ2-5, is as follows: GAGVSQTPSNKVTEKGKYVELRCDPISGHTALYWYRQSLGQGPEFLIYFQGTGAADDSGLPNDRFFAVRPEGSVSTLKIQRTERGDSAVYLCASSLSSPDSDQYFGPGTRLLVL.